This TCR beta chain was identified during a study of T cells in Graves' hyperthyroidism and ophthalmopathy. Study-wide background: Peripheral blood was taken when the disease was first diagnosed, before any treatment began.

Trimming shortened V by 6 bases and J by 7 bases, and 15 bases separated the two germline ends. This CDR3 has 13 residues. From germline, CDR1 is MNHEY and CDR2 SMNVEV (reference sequence). Regions amplified from RNA transcripts were the TCR beta CDR3 regions. TCR CDR3 regions were first amplified by RT-PCR with HTBI primers. TCRdb re-called the multiplex PCR reads with MiXCR, one entry per CDR3 protein. The repertoire holds about 640,000 distinct CDR3 sequences, with 20% as singletons. At least ten counts were recorded for this clonotype. Disease lasting under 3 months, a NOSPECS grade of at least 4, and a Clinical Activity Score of at least 3 were features of the ophthalmopathy patients. The PBMCs studied were ones that came from 10 ml fresh peripheral blood.

The TCR comes from a man aged 25-45 years with Graves' ophthalmopathy. The sample taken for sequencing was blood. J is TRBJ1-1 and V is TRBV27, with a weak D call TRBD1 (6 bases). The CDR3, as DNA: TGTGCCAGCAGCAAGGCTGGGGGCGATGAAGCTTTCTTT. Translated, it gives CASSKAGGDEAFF.